The 10 T cell receptor beta chains presented below share a single source sample, sequenced in a study of cytotoxic CD8 clonotypes in ibrutinib-treated CLL (dated by TCRdb to the early 2020s). The time point label, read with the paper, signifies: progressive disease on ibrutinib. Library preparation was by the immunoSEQ multiplex PCR assay. TCRdb obtained this table from immuneACCESS and retained in-frame rearrangements with V and J assigned. These tables miss some clones; where compared with another copy, unresolved V genes account for less than half of the shortfall, and the remainder is unexplained. Within this sample are over 250,000 clones, with about 72% of them counted one time only. Roughly 6% of the sample is held by the ten biggest clonotypes. The sequencing used PBMCs, collected at disease progression, from a patient treated with ibrutinib. The source is a human donor with chronic lymphocytic leukemia.

The chain joins TRBV28 to TRBJ2-7; perhaps TRBD2 as D (5 bases). Germline V lookup: CDR1 MDHEN, CDR2 SYDVKM. V was pared by 5 bases and J by 10 bases, with 12 bases between. There are 11 residues in the CDR3. Here the CDR3 DNA reads TGTGCCAGCAGTCTCCGAGCGGACCAGTACTTC. Protein sequence: CASSLRADQYF.

The chain is built from TRBV28 and TRBJ1-5; possible D gene TRBD1, 5 bases. Germline V lookup: CDR1 MDHEN, CDR2 SYDVKM. Trimming removed 2 bases at V and 9 bases at J, with 23 bases between. The CDR3 has 17 residues. In nucleotides, the CDR3 is TGTGCCAGCAGTTTAAGTCGTTCCGGAGGGACCAGGCGGCCCCAGCATTTT. This codes for CASSLSRSGGTRRPQHF.

This clone was seen a single time. This chain links TRBV18 with TRBJ2-5; 11 bases agree with TRBD2. V lost 3 bases, J lost 2 bases, and 2 bases stayed unmatched. The germline gives CDR1 KGHSH, CDR2 LQKENI. The CDR3 runs to 15 residues. The CDR3 region is CASSPLAGGQETQYF. The CDR3 DNA reads TGTGCCAGCTCACCGCTAGCGGGGGGACAAGAGACCCAGTACTTC. The entire variable domain, with the rest obtained from reference TRBV18 and TRBJ2-5, is as follows: NAGVMQNPRHLVRRRGQEARLRCSPMKGHSHVYWYRQLPEEGLKFMVYLQKENIIDESGMPKERFSAEFPKEGPSILRIQQVVRGDSAAYFCASSPLAGGQETQYFGPGTRLLVL.

The chain is built from TRBV6-6 and TRBJ1-4; TRBD1 is a possible D gene (6 bases). With 7 bases removed from V and 8 bases from J, the gap between germline ends came to 11 bases. This CDR3 has 12 residues. The V gene's germline CDR1 is MNHNY and CDR2 SVGAGI (reference sequence). DNA of the CDR3: TGTGCCAGCACGGGGGCTCGAGAAAAACTGTTTTTT. Translated: CASTGAREKLFF.

The gene calls are TRBV11-3 and TRBJ1-3, with TRBD1 as a possible D gene (5 bases). V gave up 5 bases and J gave up 2 bases, with 10 bases separating them. Germline V CDR1 and CDR2: SGHNT, YENEEA. The CDR3 is made up of 14 amino acids. The CDR3 spells CASSKTGPGNTIYF. CDR3 nucleotides: TGTGCCAGCAGCAAAACAGGTCCTGGAAACACCATATATTTT.

This chain joins TRBV5-1 and TRBJ1-6, with D perhaps TRBD1 (5 bases). CDR3 length: 14 amino acids. CDR1 is SGHRS and CDR2 is YFSETQ in the germline V gene. V lost 2 bases to trimming and J lost 6 bases, with 9 bases between them. CDR3 sequence (DNA): TGCGCCAGCAGCTTAAGCCAGGGTAATTCACCCCTCCACTTT. Translation: CASSLSQGNSPLHF.

This clone has a handful of counts. The rearrangement links TRBV15 to TRBJ2-1; the D is unclear. CDR3 length equals 15 residues. The V end lost 0 bases, the J end lost 3 bases, and 9 bases lay between the germline ends. CDR1 is LNHNV and CDR2 is YYDKDF in the germline V gene (reference sequence). In DNA form, the CDR3 reads TGTGCCACCAGCAGAGATCAGAGAATCTACAATGAGCAGTTCTTC. Encoded protein: CATSRDQRIYNEQFF.

This chain uses TRBV19 with TRBJ2-7; D is undetermined. The germline V gene has CDR1 LNHDA and CDR2 SQIVND (reference sequence). The CDR3 is 14 amino acids. V lost 3 bases and J 3 bases, leaving 12 bases between the germline ends. Written as DNA, the CDR3 is TGTGCCAGTAGTATGGGGAATTCGCTCTACGAGCAGTACTTC. Its protein is CASSMGNSLYEQYF.

The J gene is TRBJ2-3, the V gene TRBV7-3; unclear D gene. Per germline, CDR1 SGHTA and CDR2 FQGTGA. The CDR3 extends over 12 amino acids. Trimming cost V 4 bases and J 10 bases, with 12 bases left between them. For the CDR3, the DNA is TGTGCCAGCAGCTCCCCGGGTCATGCGCAGTATTTT. The encoded protein is CASSSPGHAQYF.

V gene TRBV19 combines with J gene TRBJ1-3; D is possibly TRBD1 (6 bases). CDR3 length: 16 amino acids. The germline V gene has CDR1 LNHDA and CDR2 SQIVND (reference sequence). Between the trimmed V and J ends, which lost 4 bases and 8 bases, there was a span of 21 bases. CDR3 sequence reads: CASSRWGQGIGDTIYF. CDR3 nucleotide sequence: TGTGCCAGTAGTAGGTGGGGACAAGGGATCGGCGACACCATATATTTT.